The 4 T cell receptor beta chains below were found in one sample sequenced in a study of CXCR3 chemokines and chemotherapy response in bladder cancer. MiXCR, run by TCRdb on the PCR reads, gives a single entry per CDR3 protein. The sample consists of around 8,000 distinct CDR3 sequences, roughly 13% of them appearing once. Sampling was done from a patient whose treatment included neoadjuvant chemotherapy. Every receptor here comes from a human donor with bladder cancer that responded to neoadjuvant chemotherapy.

By frequency in the sample, this clonotype is medium-sized (0.01 to 0.1%). CDR3 in amino acids: CASLGPGNSPLHF. The CDR3 DNA reads TGTGCCTCATTGGGCCCGGGGAATTCACCCCTCCACTTT. The rearrangement joins TRBV6-6 to TRBJ1-6; the D is unclear. Germline CDR1 reads MNHNY; CDR2 reads SVGAGI (reference sequence). Between the trimmed V and J ends, which lost 11 bases and 7 bases, there was a span of 15 bases. The CDR3 has 13 amino acids.

This clonotype was found many times. The V and J genes are TRBV12-3 or TRBV12-4 and TRBJ1-4; 9 bases are shared with TRBD1. CDR3 length: 17 amino acids. V was clipped by 2 bases and J by 2 bases; unmatched bases: 6. The CDR3 region has the DNA TGTGCCAGCAGTTTATGGCGGGACAGGGACACTAATGAAAAACTGTTTTTT. Encoded protein: CASSLWRDRDTNEKLFF.

Sample share makes this clonotype medium-sized (0.01 to 0.1%). This rearrangement joins TRBV10-3 to TRBJ1-4; D is unresolved. V was trimmed by 3 bases and J by 8 bases, leaving 16 bases between them. Looked up from germline, CDR1 is ENHRY and CDR2 is SYGVKD. This CDR3 spans 15 amino acids. This chain's CDR3 is CAISEKGGFTEKLFF. As DNA, the CDR3 is TGTGCCATCAGTGAAAAGGGAGGGTTTACAGAAAAACTGTTTTTT.

By sample share, this clonotype is large. J is TRBJ2-2 and V is TRBV6-5; 7 bases agree with TRBD1. The CDR3 extends over 14 amino acids. Looked up from germline, CDR1 is MNHEY and CDR2 is SVGAGI. With V trimmed by 6 bases and J by 8 bases, 9 bases remained unmatched. The chain's CDR3 is CASRHRDSPGELFF. CDR3 nucleotide sequence: TGTGCCAGCAGACACCGGGACAGCCCAGGGGAGCTGTTTTTT.